This section outlines one TCR beta chain sequence together with its context. The data were produced by immunoSEQ multiplex PCR, yet TCRdb's version contains in-frame clones alone and is incomplete. The sample records tens of thousands of clones, 70% to 90% being singletons. This sample is drawn from a study of early stage breast cancer tumors. Germline V gene sequence: CDR1 SGDLS, CDR2 YYNGEE. This CDR3 contains 14 residues. Trimming cost V 4 bases and J 0 bases, with 8 bases left between them. The material sequenced was blood. The clonotype originates from a person aged 45-60 years with breast cancer. The chain is built from TRBV9 and TRBJ1-3; no reliable D call. The CDR3 loop is CASSSRNSGNTIYF. The CDR3 DNA follows: TGTGCCAGCAGCAGTCGGAACTCTGGAAACACCATATATTTT.